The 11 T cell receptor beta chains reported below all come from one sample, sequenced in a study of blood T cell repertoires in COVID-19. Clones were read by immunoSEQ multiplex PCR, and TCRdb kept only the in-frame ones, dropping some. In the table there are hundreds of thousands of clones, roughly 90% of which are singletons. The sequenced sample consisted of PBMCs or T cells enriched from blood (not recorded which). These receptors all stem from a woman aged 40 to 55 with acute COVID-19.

In DNA, the CDR3 is TGCGCCAGTTCCAGGGACAGTAGGGCCTACGAGCAGTACTTC. Translation: CASSRDSRAYEQYF. The genes are TRBV5-1 and TRBJ2-7, with TRBD1 matching 7 bases. The V and J ends lost 8 bases and 2 bases, in that order; junction bases with no gene match: 10. The germline V gene has CDR1 SGHRS and CDR2 YFSETQ. This CDR3 has 14 amino acids.

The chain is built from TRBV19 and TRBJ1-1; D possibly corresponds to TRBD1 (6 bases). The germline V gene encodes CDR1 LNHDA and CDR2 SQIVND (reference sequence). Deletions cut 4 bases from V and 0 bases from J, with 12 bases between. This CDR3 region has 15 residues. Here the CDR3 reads CASSNTGTLNTEAFF. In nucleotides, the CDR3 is TGTGCCAGTAGTAATACAGGGACATTGAACACTGAAGCTTTCTTT.

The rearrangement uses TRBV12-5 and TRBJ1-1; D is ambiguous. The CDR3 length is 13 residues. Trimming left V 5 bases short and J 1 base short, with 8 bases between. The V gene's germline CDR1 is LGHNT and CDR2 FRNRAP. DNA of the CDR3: TGTGCTAGTGGTAAAGAGCGGAACACTGAAGCTTTCTTT. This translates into CASGKERNTEAFF.

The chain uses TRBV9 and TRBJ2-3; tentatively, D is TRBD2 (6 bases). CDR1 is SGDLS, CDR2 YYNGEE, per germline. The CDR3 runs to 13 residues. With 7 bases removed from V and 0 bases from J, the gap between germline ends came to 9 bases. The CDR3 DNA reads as TGTGCCAGCTGCGGAGGGAGCACAGATACGCAGTATTTT. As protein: CASCGGSTDTQYF.

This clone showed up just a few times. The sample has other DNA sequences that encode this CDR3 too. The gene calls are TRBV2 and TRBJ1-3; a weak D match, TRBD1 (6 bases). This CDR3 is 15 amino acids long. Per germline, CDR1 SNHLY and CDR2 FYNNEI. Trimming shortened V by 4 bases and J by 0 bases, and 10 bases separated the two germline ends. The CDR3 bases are TGTGCCAGCAGTGCAGACAGGTTCTCTGGAAACACCATATATTTT. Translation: CASSADRFSGNTIYF.

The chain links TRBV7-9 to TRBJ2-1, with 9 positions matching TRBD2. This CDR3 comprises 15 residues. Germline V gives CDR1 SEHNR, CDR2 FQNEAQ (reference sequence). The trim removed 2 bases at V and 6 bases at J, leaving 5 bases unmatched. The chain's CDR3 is CASSLLSGGFNEQFF. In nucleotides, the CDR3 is TGTGCCAGCAGCTTACTAAGCGGGGGGTTCAATGAGCAGTTCTTC.

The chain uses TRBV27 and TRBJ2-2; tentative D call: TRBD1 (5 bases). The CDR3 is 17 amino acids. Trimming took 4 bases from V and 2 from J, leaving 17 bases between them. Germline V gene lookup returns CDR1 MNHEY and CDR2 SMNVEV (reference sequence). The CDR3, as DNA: TGTGCCAGCAGTTCTCTAGGGGTTCCCTTCAACACCGGGGAGCTGTTTTTT. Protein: CASSSLGVPFNTGELFF.

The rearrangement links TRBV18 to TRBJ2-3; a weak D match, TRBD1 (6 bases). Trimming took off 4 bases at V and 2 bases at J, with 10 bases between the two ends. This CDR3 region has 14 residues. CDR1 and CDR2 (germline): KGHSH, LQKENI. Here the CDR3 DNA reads TGTGCCAGCTCACGGGGGCCGACCACAGATACGCAGTATTTT. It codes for CASSRGPTTDTQYF.

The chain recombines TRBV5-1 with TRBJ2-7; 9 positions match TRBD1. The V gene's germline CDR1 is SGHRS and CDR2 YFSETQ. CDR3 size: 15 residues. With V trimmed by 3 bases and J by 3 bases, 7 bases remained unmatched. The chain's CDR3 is CASSSRDRVNYEQYF. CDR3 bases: TGCGCCAGCAGCTCGAGGGACAGGGTAAACTACGAGCAGTACTTC. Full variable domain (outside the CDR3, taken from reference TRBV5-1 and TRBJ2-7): KAGVTQTPRYLIKTRGQQVTLSCSPISGHRSVSWYQQTPGQGLQFLFEYFSETQRNKGNFPGRFSGRQFSNSRSEMNVSTLELGDSALYLCASSSRDRVNYEQYFGPGTRLTVT.

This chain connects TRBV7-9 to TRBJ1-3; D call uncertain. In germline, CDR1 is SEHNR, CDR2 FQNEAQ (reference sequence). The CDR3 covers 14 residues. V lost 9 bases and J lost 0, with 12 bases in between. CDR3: CASLSFISGNTIYF. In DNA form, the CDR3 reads TGTGCCAGTCTATCCTTCATCTCTGGAAACACCATATATTTT. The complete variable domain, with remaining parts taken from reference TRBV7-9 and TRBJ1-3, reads DTGVSQNPRHKITKRGQNVTFRCDPISEHNRLYWYRQTLGQGPEFLTYFQNEAQLEKSRLLSDRFSAERPKGSFSTLEIQRTEQGDSAMYLCASLSFISGNTIYFGEGSWLTVV.

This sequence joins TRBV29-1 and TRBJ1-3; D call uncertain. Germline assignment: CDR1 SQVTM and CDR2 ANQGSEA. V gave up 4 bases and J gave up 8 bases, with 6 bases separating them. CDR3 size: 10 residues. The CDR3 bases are TGCAGCGTTGGAGTAGACACCATATATTTT. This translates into CSVGVDTIYF.